One and the same sample provided the 19 T cell receptor beta chains below, sequenced in a study of CD8+ T cells in alopecia areata. Indicated treatment: oral pan-JAK inhibitor, 5-10 mg twice daily. TCR sequencing used cDNA made by reverse transcription of extracted RNA. Using immunoSEQ multiplex PCR, the repertoire was profiled, and TCRdb retains in-frame clones only, with some absent. Here the sample spans fewer than 200,000 clones, roughly 64% being singletons. The source was CD8+ T cells sorted from blood, collected at week 24, from a patient treated with tofacitinib. The receptors were sampled from a human donor with alopecia areata.

The V and J genes are TRBV4-1 and TRBJ2-5, with TRBD2 matching 8 bases. V lost 4 bases and J lost 2; bases outside the gene matches: 12. Germline V gives CDR1 MGHRA, CDR2 YSYEKL. The CDR3 extends over 17 amino acids. CDR3 region: CASSPSGGDNSQETQYF. The CDR3, as DNA: TGCGCCAGCAGCCCCTCCGGGGGGGATAACTCACAAGAGACCCAGTACTTC.

This clone was detected only once. The chain is built from TRBV4-1 and TRBJ1-5; TRBD1 agrees at 7 bases. This CDR3 is 15 amino acids long. V dropped 2 bases and J dropped 3; count of bases not matched to a gene: 4. Germline V gene data show CDR1 as MGHRA and CDR2 as YSYEKL. CDR3 amino acids: CASSQSDRNNQPQHF. CDR3 in DNA: TGCGCCAGCAGCCAATCGGACAGGAACAATCAGCCCCAGCATTTT.

This clone has only a few counts. J is TRBJ2-3 and V is TRBV4-2, with no clear D. Trimming shortened V by 0 bases and J by 0 bases, and 4 bases separated the two germline ends. Germline values: CDR1 LGHNA, CDR2 YNFKEQ. This CDR3 has 14 residues. CDR3: CASSQEGSTDTQYF. As DNA, the CDR3 is TGTGCCAGCAGCCAAGAAGGGAGCACAGATACGCAGTATTTT.

The chain recombines TRBV7-9 with TRBJ1-5; D call uncertain. CDR1 SEHNR and CDR2 FQNEAQ come from the germline V gene (reference sequence). This CDR3 comprises 17 residues. The V gene lost 1 base and the J gene lost 2 bases, with 15 bases spanning the gap. The CDR3 DNA follows: TGTGCCAGCAGCTTAGGAGAGGTAATCCCAGGCAATCAGCCCCAGCATTTT. It specifies CASSLGEVIPGNQPQHF. Variable domain in full (rest from reference TRBV7-9 and TRBJ1-5): DTGVSQNPRHKITKRGQNVTFRCDPISEHNRLYWYRQTLGQGPEFLTYFQNEAQLEKSRLLSDRFSAERPKGSFSTLEIQRTEQGDSAMYLCASSLGEVIPGNQPQHFGDGTRLSIL.

This clone was seen once. This rearrangement joins TRBV5-1 to TRBJ2-3; D ambiguous. Germline lookup yields CDR1 SGHRS and CDR2 YFSETQ. Between the trimmed V and J ends, which lost 4 bases and 5 bases, there was a span of 5 bases. This CDR3 is built from 11 residues. The CDR3 region is CASSVRDTQYF. CDR3 DNA: TGCGCCAGCAGCGTGAGAGATACGCAGTATTTT.

The chain couples TRBV29-1 to TRBJ2-3, with D possibly matching TRBD1 (5 bases). V was shortened by 7 bases and J by 0 bases, with 14 bases between the two germline ends. CDR1 SQVTM and CDR2 ANQGSEA come from the germline V gene. This CDR3 is 14 amino acids long. CDR3 sequence reads: CSADQDSSTDTQYF. The DNA for the CDR3 is TGCAGCGCCGACCAAGACAGTAGCACAGATACGCAGTATTTT.

The V call is TRBV7-3, the J call TRBJ1-2, with D hard to call. V was pared by 4 bases and J by 7 bases, with 4 bases between. CDR1 is SGHTA, CDR2 FQGTGA, per germline. This CDR3 has 10 amino acids. The CDR3: CASSSSGYTF. CDR3 nucleotides: TGTGCCAGCAGCTCATCTGGCTACACCTTC. Using reference TRBV7-3 and TRBJ1-2 for the parts outside the CDR3, the full variable domain is GAGVSQTPSNKVTEKGKYVELRCDPISGHTALYWYRQSLGQGPEFLIYFQGTGAADDSGLPNDRFFAVRPEGSVSTLKIQRTERGDSAVYLCASSSSGYTFGSGTRLTVV.

This clone was picked up a small number of times. The chain is built from TRBV1 and TRBJ2-7; TRBD2, the table's D call, lacks a check against the DNA. TRBV1 is assigned pseudogene status. The CDR3 is 17 amino acids. The CDR3: CTSSLRGSAWGEGEQYF. CDR3 nucleotide sequence: TGCACCAGCAGCCTCCGAGGTTCCGCATGGGGAGAAGGCGAGCAGTACTTC.

J is TRBJ2-3 and V is TRBV19, with 9 bases matching TRBD2. Trimming removed 6 bases from V and 0 bases from J; junction bases left unmatched: 4. This CDR3 has 15 residues. Looked up from germline, CDR1 is LNHDA and CDR2 is SQIVND (reference sequence). Here the CDR3 reads CASSLSGGSTDTQYF. CDR3 DNA sequence: TGTGCCAGTAGCCTTAGCGGGGGAAGCACAGATACGCAGTATTTT.

This sequence joins TRBV14 and TRBJ1-1; D possibly corresponds to TRBD1 (5 bases). The germline V gene has CDR1 SGHDN and CDR2 FVKESK. The V end lost 0 bases, the J end lost 5 bases, and 7 bases lay between the germline ends. The length of the CDR3 is 13 residues. The CDR3 DNA sequence: TGTGCCAGCAGCCAAGATTGGGGGACTGAAGCTTTCTTT. Protein: CASSQDWGTEAFF.

This clone was found a few times. The gene calls are TRBV5-1 and TRBJ1-1; D gene unclear. Germline CDR1 and CDR2: SGHRS and YFSETQ. The germline V and J ends were trimmed by 1 base and 8 bases, with 21 bases remaining between them. CDR3 length equals 16 residues. CDR3 DNA: TGCGCCAGCAGCTTGTTTGGTTCCACAATCGAGGAGGAAGCTTTCTTT. This translates into CASSLFGSTIEEEAFF.

The chain uses TRBV10-3 and TRBJ1-2; D gene uncertain. V was trimmed by 0 bases and J by 4 bases, leaving 6 bases between them. The CDR3 runs 13 residues. Germline V gene lookup returns CDR1 ENHRY and CDR2 SYGVKD. CDR3 bases: TGTGCCATCAGTGAGTCAGCAGGCTATGGCTACACCTTC. It codes for CAISESAGYGYTF.

The chain carries TRBV27 and TRBJ1-5; D might be TRBD1 (5 bases). Germline CDR1 reads MNHEY; CDR2 reads SMNVEV (reference sequence). V was trimmed by 2 bases and J by 4 bases, leaving 12 bases between them. This CDR3 is built from 15 residues. Here the CDR3 reads CASSLAGRGNQPQHF. The CDR3 nucleotides read TGTGCCAGCAGTTTAGCGGGGAGGGGAAATCAGCCCCAGCATTTT.

V usage is TRBV4-1 and J usage is TRBJ2-1, with 14 positions matching TRBD2. CDR1 is MGHRA, CDR2 YSYEKL, per germline. The CDR3 runs 14 residues. Losses at the gene ends were 2 bases for V and 12 bases for J; bases not matched to a gene: 3. The CDR3 is CASSQMTSGGVQFF. CDR3 bases: TGCGCCAGCAGCCAAATGACTAGCGGGGGGGTGCAGTTCTTC.

The genes are TRBV29-1 and TRBJ1-2; possibly TRBD1 for D (5 bases). The germline gives CDR1 SQVTM, CDR2 ANQGSEA. The CDR3 is 11 residues long. V was cut by 5 bases and J by 6 bases, with 10 bases left in between. The CDR3: CSVRGIDGYTF. Written as DNA, the CDR3 is TGCAGCGTTCGGGGGATCGATGGCTACACCTTC.

This clone was observed a handful of times. This chain links TRBV18 with TRBJ2-7; the D is unclear. Trimming took 3 bases from V and 2 from J, leaving 8 bases between them. This CDR3 is 13 amino acids long. CDR1 KGHSH and CDR2 LQKENI come from the germline V gene. CDR3 coding DNA: TGTGCCAGCTCACCGTGGCAGACCTACGAGCAGTACTTC. Translating gives CASSPWQTYEQYF.

The chain employs TRBV6-5 and TRBJ2-7; 7 nucleotides align to TRBD1. CDR1 and CDR2 from the germline V gene are MNHEY and SVGAGI. Trimming cost V 2 bases and J 11 bases; bases outside gene matches: 9. The CDR3 contains 13 residues. The CDR3 nucleotides are TGTGCCAGCAGTTACCAGGGGGTGGAGAGCGAGTACTTC. Protein sequence: CASSYQGVESEYF.

As DNA, the CDR3 is TGTGCCTGGAGTGCCCCCGGGGACAGGACTAGCGGGGGGAATGAGCAGTTCTTC. As protein: CAWSAPGDRTSGGNEQFF. The chain uses TRBV30 and TRBJ2-1, with 14 bases aligning to TRBD2. The germline V gene encodes CDR1 GTSNPN and CDR2 SVGIG (reference sequence). The CDR3 loop spans 18 amino acids. Germline trimming cut 1 base from V and 7 bases from J; bases unmatched to any gene: 12.

The V and J genes are TRBV5-6 and TRBJ2-3; 7 bases line up with TRBD2. The CDR3 has 16 amino acids. CDR1 and CDR2 (germline): SGHDT, YYEEEE. The junction had 6 bases not matched to a gene; V was cut back by 0 bases and J by 2 bases. The CDR3 spells CASSLGGTTYTDTQYF. CDR3 bases: TGTGCCAGCAGCTTGGGGGGGACTACCTACACAGATACGCAGTATTTT.